The rows below give T cell receptor beta chains drawn from one sample of a study of regulatory T cells in long-lasting Graves disease. MiXCR, applied by TCRdb to the multiplex PCR reads, yields one record per CDR3 protein. Here the sample spans 350,000 to 450,000 distinct CDR3 sequences, around 21% being singletons. The input for sequencing was peripheral blood mononuclear cells (PBMCs), taken when the disease was refractory, from a patient treated with antithyroid drugs. These TCRs come from a female donor with Graves disease. The CDR3 runs from the conserved cysteine through the conserved F or W. D genes are given only for firm matches. A clone size is listed for some rows: how often the clone was seen (once, few, many), or a class if it is expanded.

>TRBV7-2|TRBJ2-2|-|-
CASSSYGPRYYNTGELFF
TGTGCCAGCAGCTCGTACGGGCCCCGATACTACAACACCGGGGAGCTGTTTTTT
>TRBV27|TRBJ1-1|many|TRBD1
CASGQGALTEAFF
TGTGCCAGCGGGCAGGGGGCGTTGACTGAAGCTTTCTTT
>TRBV28|TRBJ1-5|many|TRBD1
CASSHTGTGDSQPQHF
TGTGCCAGCAGCCATACCGGGACAGGGGATAGTCAGCCCCAGCATTTT
>TRBV27|TRBJ2-2|-|TRBD1
CASRDAGTGATGELFF
TGTGCCAGCAGAGACGCCGGGACAGGCGCCACCGGGGAGCTGTTTTTT
>TRBV24-1|TRBJ2-1|once|-
CATSDLPGRGNEQFF
TGTGCCACCAGTGACCTTCCGGGACGGGGGAATGAGCAGTTCTTC
>TRBV7-9|TRBJ2-7|-|-
CASSFPAPSHEQYF
TGTGCCAGCAGCTTCCCAGCCCCTTCCCACGAGCAGTACTTC
>TRBV28|TRBJ1-6|many|-
CASSIRRDGKAPLHF
TGTGCCAGCAGCATTCGCCGGGACGGGAAAGCGCCCCTCCACTTT
>TRBV20-1|TRBJ1-4|many|TRBD1
CSGDRNEKLFF
TGCAGTGGGGACAGGAATGAAAAACTGTTTTTT
>TRBV6-1|TRBJ2-6|many|-
CASSGDTRANVLTF
TGTGCCAGCAGTGGTGACACCCGGGCCAACGTCCTGACTTTC
>TRBV20-1|TRBJ2-5|many|-
CSASSLFQETQYF
TGCAGTGCTAGCTCTCTGTTCCAAGAGACCCAGTACTTC
>TRBV6-5|TRBJ1-5|-|TRBD1
CASSYPRLGQGGQPQHF
TGTGCCAGCAGTTACCCTAGACTGGGACAGGGTGGCCAGCCCCAGCATTTT
>TRBV7-8|TRBJ2-4|many|-
CASSLAGDWYF
TGTGCCAGCAGCTTAGCGGGAGATTGGTACTTC
>TRBV19|TRBJ2-5|many|TRBD2
CASSRGGTSGRIGQETQYF
TGTGCCAGTAGTAGAGGTGGGACTAGCGGGAGAATTGGCCAAGAGACCCAGTACTTC
>TRBV12-3/TRBV12-4|TRBJ2-2|-|TRBD1
CASNGQGASGELFF
TGTGCCAGCAATGGACAGGGGGCTTCCGGGGAGCTGTTTTTT
>TRBV28|TRBJ2-5|many|TRBD1
CASSLGTGGGETQYF
TGTGCCAGCAGTTTGGGAACAGGGGGCGGTGAGACCCAGTACTTC
>TRBV6-2/TRBV6-3|TRBJ1-6|few|-
CASKTTGNNSPLHF
TGTGCCAGCAAGACTACAGGGAATAATTCACCCCTCCACTTT